This T cell receptor (beta chain) was obtained from a study of T cell changes during pregnancy in multiple sclerosis. Profiled with immunoSEQ multiplex PCR; TCRdb holds only in-frame clones, not every one. The sample yields around 69,000 clones, under 95% seen once. The CDR3 spans 16 residues. V dropped 4 bases and J dropped 6 bases, with 19 bases sitting between them. Germline CDR1 and CDR2: SGHDT and YYEEEE. This receptor was obtained from a female donor with multiple sclerosis, enrolled in a pregnancy study. The sequences come from peripheral blood, collected in the third trimester of pregnancy. V usage is TRBV5-6 and J usage is TRBJ2-2; D might be TRBD2 (6 bases). CDR3: CASSRGRLASSGELFF. In nucleotides, the CDR3 is TGTGCCAGCAGCCGGGGTCGGCTAGCGAGTTCCGGGGAGCTGTTTTTT.